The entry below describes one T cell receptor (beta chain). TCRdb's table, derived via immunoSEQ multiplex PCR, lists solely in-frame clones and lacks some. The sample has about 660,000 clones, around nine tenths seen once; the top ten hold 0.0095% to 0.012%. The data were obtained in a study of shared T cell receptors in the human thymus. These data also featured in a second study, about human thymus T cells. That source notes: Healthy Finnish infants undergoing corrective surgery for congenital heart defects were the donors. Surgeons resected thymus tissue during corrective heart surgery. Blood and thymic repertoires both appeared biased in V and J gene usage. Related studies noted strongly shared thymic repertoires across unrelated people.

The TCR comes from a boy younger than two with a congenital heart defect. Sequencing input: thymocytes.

The CDR3, as DNA: TGCGCCAGCAGTGCGGGACTAGAAGATCACAATGAGCAGTTCTTC. Protein: CASSAGLEDHNEQFF. The rearrangement links TRBV10-1 to TRBJ2-1, with TRBD2 matching over 8 bases. The V gene's germline CDR1 is WNHNN and CDR2 SYGVQD (reference sequence). V shed 4 bases and J 5 bases; nucleotides not matched to a gene: 7. The CDR3 spans 15 residues.